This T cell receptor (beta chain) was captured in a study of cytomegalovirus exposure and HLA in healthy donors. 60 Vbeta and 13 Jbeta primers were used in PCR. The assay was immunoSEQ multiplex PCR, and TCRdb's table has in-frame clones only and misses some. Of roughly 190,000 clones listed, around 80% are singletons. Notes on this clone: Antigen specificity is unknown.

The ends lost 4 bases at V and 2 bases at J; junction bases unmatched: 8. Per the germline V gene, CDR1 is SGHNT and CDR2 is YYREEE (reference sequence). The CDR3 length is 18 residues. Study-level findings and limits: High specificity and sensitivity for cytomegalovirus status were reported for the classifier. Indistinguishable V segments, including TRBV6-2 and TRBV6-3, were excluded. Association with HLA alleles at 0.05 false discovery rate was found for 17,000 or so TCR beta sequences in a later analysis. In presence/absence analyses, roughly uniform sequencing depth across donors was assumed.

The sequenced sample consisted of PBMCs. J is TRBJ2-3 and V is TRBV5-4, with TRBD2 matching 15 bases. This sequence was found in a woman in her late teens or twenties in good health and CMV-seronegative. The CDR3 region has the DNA TGTGCCAGCAGCATGACCGGGACTAGCGGGAGGAACACAGATACGCAGTATTTT. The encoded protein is CASSMTGTSGRNTDTQYF.